This T cell receptor beta chain was recovered during a study of blood T cell repertoires in COVID-19. Looking at the study overall: Samples of COVID-19 (acute and convalescent) were obtained from the United States, Italy and Spain. The cDNA or gDNA used as material had been derived from T cells, B-cell-depleted T cells, or PBMCs.

Seattle cases were enrolled at active infection and followed longitudinally. The protocol was immunoSEQ multiplex PCR, while the TCRdb copy is restricted to in-frame clones and leaves out a portion. The data contain hundreds of thousands of clones, under 90% of them singletons. This clone was recorded once. At the DNA level, this CDR3 is encoded by other sequences in the same sample as well. CDR1 and CDR2 (germline): SGHNT, YYREEE (reference sequence). V was clipped by 2 bases and J by 2 bases, with 7 bases between them. The CDR3 has 13 residues. The source material was peripheral blood. This clonotype was sampled from a woman younger than 45 with COVID-19, enrolled during active disease. V usage is TRBV5-4 and J usage is TRBJ1-2; a possible D gene is TRBD1 (6 bases). CDR3: CASSLDRNYGYTF. CDR3 sequence (DNA): TGTGCCAGCAGCTTAGACAGGAACTATGGCTACACCTTC.